Below are 27 T cell receptor beta chains sequenced from a single sample in a study of blood T cells in healthy people across ages. Then a second PCR, running roughly 7 to 11 cycles, was carried out with a sample-barcoded 5' primer and a J-beta primer mix. TCRdb reanalysed the 5' RACE reads using MiXCR and keeps one entry per CDR3 protein. This table has 850,000 to 950,000 distinct CDR3 sequences, around 30% appearing once. The specimen sequenced was blood. The receptor set was obtained from an elderly woman in good health.

This clonotype was recorded a few times. The rearrangement links TRBV6-2 or TRBV6-3 to TRBJ2-2; TRBD1 agrees at 11 bases. Germline loops: CDR1 MNHEY, CDR2 SVGEGT. Trimming cost V 6 bases and J 1 base; bases outside gene matches: 10. The CDR3 spans 18 residues. The CDR3 loop is CASSDADRGLRNTGELFF. CDR3 bases: TGTGCCAGCAGCGACGCGGACAGGGGGCTTAGGAACACCGGGGAGCTGTTTTTT.

The CDR3: CASSEIDAGNYGYTF. The DNA for the CDR3 is TGTGCCAGCAGTGAAATCGACGCGGGCAACTATGGCTACACCTTC. This chain connects TRBV25-1 to TRBJ1-2; D not resolved. The germline V gene encodes CDR1 MGHDK and CDR2 SYGVNS. Trimming removed 2 bases at V and 2 bases at J, with 12 bases between. This CDR3 contains 15 residues.

Comment on this clonotype: A single base separates this from a much larger clone, so it may be a read error. In DNA, the CDR3 is TGTGCCAGCAGTTACCTCCAGGGCGCTGACTACACCTTC. This encodes CASSYLQGADYTF. The chain uses TRBV6-6 and TRBJ1-2; TRBD1 is a possible D gene (5 bases). There are 13 residues in the CDR3. CDR1 MNHNY and CDR2 SVGAGI come from the germline V gene (reference sequence). Trimming took off 2 bases at V and 10 bases at J, with 14 bases between the two ends.

This clonotype was counted ten times or more. The genes are TRBV6-2 or TRBV6-3 and TRBJ2-7; D remains ambiguous. Germline values: CDR1 MNHEY, CDR2 SVGEGT. V gave up 0 bases and J gave up 5 bases, with 14 bases separating them. CDR3 length: 15 residues. The CDR3 region has the DNA TGTGCCAGCAGTTACTCTGGAAGGGTGAGGAACGAGCAGTACTTC. Protein: CASSYSGRVRNEQYF.

This clonotype was detected only once. The genes are TRBV12-3 or TRBV12-4 and TRBJ1-1; D uncertain. Trimming left V 6 bases short and J 2 bases short, with 13 bases between. This CDR3 is built from 14 residues. Written as DNA, the CDR3 is TGTGCCAGCAGGTTACGGGCACTTAACACTGAAGCTTTCTTT. It is translated as CASRLRALNTEAFF.

This clonotype was counted many times. V gene TRBV18 combines with J gene TRBJ1-2, with 7 positions matching TRBD1. V shed 2 bases and J 4 bases; nucleotides not matched to a gene: 13. The germline V gene has CDR1 KGHSH and CDR2 LQKENI. The CDR3 has 17 residues. This chain's CDR3 is CASSPGGQTLEVYGYTF. CDR3 nucleotides: TGTGCCAGCTCACCAGGGGGACAGACCTTAGAGGTCTATGGCTACACCTTC.

This clonotype was counted at least ten times. V is TRBV7-2 and J is TRBJ1-1; 7 positions agree with TRBD1. This CDR3 region has 14 residues. V shed 1 base, J shed 1 base, and the junction held 0 bases outside the gene matches. CDR1 and CDR2 (germline): SGHTA, FQGNSA. CDR3 amino acids: CASSLGTGNTEAFF. The CDR3 nucleotides read TGTGCCAGCAGCTTAGGGACAGGGAACACTGAAGCTTTCTTT.

This clonotype was detected many times. The V call is TRBV12-3 or TRBV12-4, the J call TRBJ1-2; D is perhaps TRBD1 (5 bases). The CDR3 spans 14 residues. V was trimmed by 1 base and J by 4 bases, leaving 10 bases between them. The CDR3 coding sequence is TGTGCCAGCAGTTTAGGAGGGACGGTCTATGGCTACACCTTC. It specifies CASSLGGTVYGYTF.

The chain has TRBV19 and TRBJ1-5; 7 bases align to TRBD1. The CDR3 is 14 amino acids. V lost 5 bases and J lost 7; bases outside the gene matches: 8. Germline loops: CDR1 LNHDA, CDR2 SQIVND (reference sequence). In DNA form, the CDR3 reads TGTGCCAGTAGTTCCAGGGGGAAGTCGCAGCCCCAGCATTTT. Translated, it gives CASSSRGKSQPQHF.

This clonotype was seen many times. The rearrangement uses TRBV9 and TRBJ2-7; tentatively, D is TRBD2 (6 bases). The V gene's germline CDR1 is SGDLS and CDR2 YYNGEE. V lost 3 bases and J lost 0, with 16 bases in between. The CDR3 extends over 16 amino acids. The CDR3 is CASSGARGPNSYEQYF. DNA of the CDR3: TGTGCCAGCAGCGGGGCGCGGGGACCGAACTCCTACGAGCAGTACTTC.

This clonotype showed up many times. The chain uses TRBV7-6 and TRBJ2-3; D not certain. This CDR3 is 17 amino acids long. Trimming removed 1 base from V and 4 bases from J, with 18 bases in between. Per germline, CDR1 SGHVS and CDR2 FNYEAQ. This CDR3 reads CASSLVFSSPRPDTQYF. The DNA for the CDR3 is TGTGCCAGCAGCTTAGTGTTCAGTTCCCCCCGTCCAGATACGCAGTATTTT.

The sample holds many counts of this clonotype. The V gene is TRBV7-9, the J gene TRBJ1-2; no clear D gene. This CDR3 region has 13 residues. V gave up 2 bases and J gave up 2 bases, with 6 bases separating them. CDR1 SEHNR and CDR2 FQNEAQ come from the germline V gene (reference sequence). The CDR3 region has the DNA TGTGCCAGCAGCTTAAGTAGGAACTATGGCTACACCTTC. Amino acid sequence: CASSLSRNYGYTF.

This chain uses TRBV12-3 or TRBV12-4 with TRBJ1-2, with TRBD1 as a possible D gene (5 bases). Trimming left V 6 bases short and J 5 bases short, with 22 bases between. CDR3 length: 16 amino acids. DNA for the CDR3: TGTGCCAGCAGCAATCTCGGGGCAGGTTATTCTTATGGCTACACCTTC. Protein product: CASSNLGAGYSYGYTF.

This clonotype was recorded once. The genes are TRBV12-3 or TRBV12-4 and TRBJ2-7; D possibly corresponds to TRBD2 (6 bases). V dropped 6 bases and J dropped 3 bases, with 12 bases sitting between them. CDR3 length: 13 residues. The CDR3 is CASSSGRLYEQYF. The CDR3 DNA reads as TGTGCCAGCAGCTCCGGGAGACTCTACGAGCAGTACTTC.

The chain has TRBV4-2 and TRBJ2-3; 11 bases agree with TRBD2. The CDR3 covers 15 residues. With 5 bases clipped from V and 6 bases from J, the junction kept 7 bases outside the gene matches. Germline CDR1 is LGHNA and CDR2 is YNFKEQ. CDR3 in DNA: TGTGCCAGCAGCTCCCCCGGGACTAGCGGTGATACGCAGTATTTT. This encodes CASSSPGTSGDTQYF.

This clonotype was seen many times. The chain couples TRBV6-5 to TRBJ2-3, with 11 bases matching TRBD2. Germline V CDR1 and CDR2: MNHEY, SVGAGI. The CDR3 is 16 residues long. The V segment lost 4 bases and the J segment 5 bases; nucleotides outside the gene matches: 8. CDR3 amino acids: CASSSTSGGRKDTQYF. The CDR3 DNA is TGTGCCAGCAGTTCCACTAGCGGGGGCCGAAAAGATACGCAGTATTTT.

On this clonotype: Given a much more abundant clone one base away, this may be a read error. The chain employs TRBV5-4 and TRBJ1-2; 7 positions agree with TRBD1. The CDR3 loop spans 15 amino acids. Germline V gives CDR1 SGHNT, CDR2 YYREEE (reference sequence). The CDR3 spells CAGSSGGTVNYGYTF. CDR3 nucleotides: TGTGCCGGCAGCTCCGGCGGGACAGTGAACTATGGCTACACCTTC.

The chain recombines TRBV7-9 with TRBJ2-7; TRBD1 matches at 8 bases. J lost 7 bases, V lost 11 bases, and 10 bases had no gene match. Germline V CDR1 and CDR2: SEHNR, FQNEAQ (reference sequence). The CDR3 has 12 residues. The CDR3 bases are TGTGCCTGGAGTGGACAGGGTCTGGAGCAGTACTTC. Translation gives CAWSGQGLEQYF.

This clonotype was observed at least ten times. The CDR3 region is CASGVGQGSTDTQYF. DNA for the CDR3: TGTGCCAGCGGGGTCGGGCAGGGGAGCACAGATACGCAGTATTTT. The gene calls are TRBV6-5 and TRBJ2-3; TRBD1 might be the D (6 bases). Germline CDR1 is MNHEY and CDR2 is SVGAGI. Trimming removed 8 bases from V and 0 bases from J, with 15 bases in between. This CDR3 is 15 amino acids long.

This clonotype was seen a few times. This chain connects TRBV28 to TRBJ2-7; 12 nucleotides align to TRBD2. The junction had 8 bases not matched to a gene; V was cut back by 5 bases and J by 9 bases. The CDR3 has 14 residues. The V gene's germline CDR1 is MDHEN and CDR2 SYDVKM. CDR3 sequence: CASSLGLAGTRQYF. CDR3 DNA: TGTGCCAGCAGTCTCGGACTAGCGGGGACCCGGCAGTACTTC.

In the case of this clonotype: Its ends do not fully match the called genes, so a read error is possible. V usage is TRBV12-3 or TRBV12-4 and J usage is TRBJ1-6; possibly TRBD1 for D (6 bases). This CDR3 has 14 amino acids. CDR3 loop: CASREQGPNSPRHF. The CDR3 coding sequence is TGTGCCAGCAGAGAACAGGGACCCAACTCACCCCGCCACTTT.

This clonotype was picked up many times. This sequence joins TRBV7-2 and TRBJ2-1; D is unclear. The CDR3 spans 14 residues. The ends were cut back, 2 bases at V and 4 bases at J, with 9 bases in the middle. Germline V gene lookup returns CDR1 SGHTA and CDR2 FQGNSA. CDR3 in amino acids: CASSLTEFYNEQFF. CDR3 in DNA: TGTGCCAGCAGCTTAACCGAGTTTTACAATGAGCAGTTCTTC.

In this sample, this clonotype turned up many times. This chain joins TRBV2 and TRBJ2-3; unclear D gene. Trimming cost V 7 bases and J 2 bases, with 4 bases left between them. Germline V gene sequence: CDR1 SNHLY, CDR2 FYNNEI. This CDR3 is 11 amino acids long. CDR3 residues: CASTITDTQYF. The CDR3, as DNA: TGTGCCAGCACCATCACAGATACGCAGTATTTT. The full variable domain, with the rest looked up from reference TRBV2 and TRBJ2-3, is EPEVTQTPSHQVTQMGQEVILRCVPISNHLYFYWYRQILGQKVEFLVSFYNNEISEKSEIFDDQFSVERPDGSNFTLKIRSTKLEDSAMYFCASTITDTQYFGPGTRLTVL.

This clonotype came up many times. This rearrangement joins TRBV6-6 to TRBJ2-5; D ambiguous. This CDR3 is built from 16 residues. Germline CDR1 reads MNHNY; CDR2 reads SVGAGI (reference sequence). V shed 6 bases and J shed 1 base, with 18 bases lying between them. Here the CDR3 DNA reads TGTGCCAGCAGAAGGACCGCGAGTAGGCTCCAAGAGACCCAGTACTTC. It codes for CASRRTASRLQETQYF.

This clonotype was seen a single time. A much larger clone differs by one base, so this may be a read error. V and J are TRBV27 and TRBJ1-2; 12 bases line up with TRBD1. The CDR3 spans 18 residues. Looked up from germline, CDR1 is MNHEY and CDR2 is SMNVEV (reference sequence). The CDR3 reads CAGSSSRDRGLMNYGYTF. In DNA, the CDR3 is TGTGCCGGCAGTTCCTCCCGGGACAGGGGGCTGATGAACTATGGCTACACCTTC.

The chain combines TRBV14 with TRBJ2-3; D is undetermined. V lost 3 bases, J lost 0 bases, and 10 bases lay in between. The CDR3 loop spans 15 amino acids. Germline V gene sequence: CDR1 SGHDN, CDR2 FVKESK. CDR3 loop: CASSQGFSSTDTQYF. In DNA form, the CDR3 reads TGTGCCAGCAGCCAGGGGTTCTCTAGCACAGATACGCAGTATTTT.

Points on this clonotype: The junction does not match germline at one end; this may be a read error. The gene calls are TRBV7-2 and TRBJ2-2; TRBD2 might be the D (5 bases). The V gene's germline CDR1 is SGHTA and CDR2 FQGNSA. The CDR3 extends over 15 amino acids. DNA for the CDR3: TGTGCCGGCAGCCCGAGCGGTGGGTCTCCCGGGGAGCTGTTTTTT. This translates into CAGSPSGGSPGELFF.